These T cell receptor beta chains were read from a single sample in a study of high-grade serous ovarian cancer treatment subgroups. TCRdb's copy holds only in-frame clones and misses some; the assay was immunoSEQ multiplex PCR. The sample records thousands of clones, over 60% being singletons. Sequenced material: tumor tissue. The receptors were sampled from a human donor with high-grade serous ovarian cancer. The CDR3 runs from the conserved cysteine through the conserved F or W. Each record gives: J gene, V gene, D gene, CDR3 length, clone size, CDR3 DNA, CDR3 protein. The D gene is left open where the match is weak. Some rows mark clone size as missing; the rest say once, few, many or name a class of expanded clone.

>TRBJ2-3|TRBV5-1|.|14|.
TGCGCCAGCATAAAAGGGGATCCGGGAGATACGCAGTATTTT
CASIKGDPGDTQYF
>TRBJ1-2|TRBV29-1|.|14|.
TGCAGCGTTGATCAGGACAGCGAATACTATGGCTACACCTTC
CSVDQDSEYYGYTF
>TRBJ1-2|TRBV5-8|.|13|.
TGTGCCAGCAGCCCGAGGGGTTACTATGGCTACACCTTC
CASSPRGYYGYTF
>TRBJ1-1|TRBV27|.|11|few
TGTGCCAGCAGGAGTAACACTGAAGCTTTCTTT
CASRSNTEAFF
>TRBJ2-4|TRBV14|.|12|.
TGTGCCAGCAGCCGGGGCGGAAACATTCAGTACTTC
CASSRGGNIQYF
>TRBJ1-3|TRBV9|TRBD1|16|.
TGTGCCAGCAGCGTGGATGACAGGGAAACTGGAAACACCATATATTTT
CASSVDDRETGNTIYF
>TRBJ2-3|TRBV6-1|TRBD2|16|.
TGTGCCAGCAGTGTTCCGGGGGGGGCTAGCACAGATACGCAGTATTTT
CASSVPGGASTDTQYF
>TRBJ1-4|TRBV7-9|.|15|.
TGTGCCAGCAGCCAAAGTTGGGATGGGCGTGAAAAACTGTTTTTT
CASSQSWDGREKLFF
>TRBJ1-5|TRBV5-5|.|14|.
TGTGCCAGCAGCTTGGGGGGGGGTGATCAGCCCCAGCATTTT
CASSLGGGDQPQHF
>TRBJ2-3|TRBV9|TRBD2|15|.
TGTGCCAGCAGCGACGGGACTACTAACACAGATACGCAGTATTTT
CASSDGTTNTDTQYF
>TRBJ2-5|TRBV7-6|TRBD2|16|.
TGTGCCAGCAGCTTAGCCGGGGGGGCGACGCGGGAGACCCAGTACTTC
CASSLAGGATRETQYF
>TRBJ2-1|TRBV5-1|.|14|once
TGCGCCAGCAGCCCCGGGACCATCTACGAAGAGCAGTTCTTC
CASSPGTIYEEQFF
>TRBJ1-3|TRBV18|.|13|.
TGTGCCAGCTCACGGACGGTCCTAACATTGGGGGATTTT
CASSRTVLTLGDF
>TRBJ1-4|TRBV4-1|TRBD1|15|.
TGCGCCAGCAGCCAACCGGGACAGCCGACTGAAAAACTGTTTTTT
CASSQPGQPTEKLFF
>TRBJ2-1|TRBV18|.|15|.
TGTGCCAGCTCACCACTAACTGACTCCTACAATGAGCAGTTCTTC
CASSPLTDSYNEQFF
>TRBJ2-5|TRBV5-1|.|14|.
TGCGCCAGCAGCCCACAGGGGGGGCAAGAGACCCAGTACTTC
CASSPQGGQETQYF
>TRBJ2-6|TRBV5-1|.|15|once
TGCGCCAGCAGCTTGGAAAGGGCTGGGGCCAACGTCCTGACTTTC
CASSLERAGANVLTF
>TRBJ2-3|TRBV4-2|TRBD2|17|.
TGTGCCAGCAGCCAGCCGCTAGCGGGGGGAAGCACAGATACGCAGTATTTT
CASSQPLAGGSTDTQYF
>TRBJ1-6|TRBV4-1|.|17|.
TGCGCCAGCAGCCTTGCTTCAGGGGAGTCCTATAATTCACCCCTCCACTTT
CASSLASGESYNSPLHF
>TRBJ1-1|TRBV7-9|.|15|.
TGTGCCAGCAGCTTAGGATGGGGGCAGAACACTGAAGCTTTCTTT
CASSLGWGQNTEAFF
>TRBJ2-3|TRBV9|.|18|.
TGTGCCAGCAGCGCCCCGCGGGACTCCAGTTTACGCACAGATACGCAGTATTTT
CASSAPRDSSLRTDTQYF
>TRBJ1-6|TRBV6-5|.|14|.
TGTGCCAGCAGTAGGCCCCAGGGGCAATCACCCCTCCACTTT
CASSRPQGQSPLHF
>TRBJ2-5|TRBV6-1|.|14|.
TGTGCCAGCAGTGGCGCTGGACAGATGGAGACCCAGTACTTC
CASSGAGQMETQYF
>TRBJ2-1|TRBV5-1|.|15|.
TGCGCCAGCAGCTTGGGGGGGGCCGATTTGAATGAGCAGTTCTTC
CASSLGGADLNEQFF
>TRBJ2-2|TRBV18|.|13|.
TGTGCCAGCTCCCGGGCAGCCACCGGGGAGCTGTTTTTT
CASSRAATGELFF
>TRBJ1-1|TRBV7-8|.|14|.
TGTGCCAGCAGCGTTAGAGAATTTGGGGCTGAAGCTTTCTTT
CASSVREFGAEAFF
>TRBJ2-1|TRBV27|TRBD2|16|once
TGTGCCAGCAGTTTATTCTCTAGCGGGGGGCCAGGCGAGCAGTTCTTC
CASSLFSSGGPGEQFF
>TRBJ2-7|TRBV2|.|13|.
TGTGCCAGCAGACTCCTCAGGGTTGGCGAGCAGTACTTC
CASRLLRVGEQYF
>TRBJ1-3|TRBV9|.|14|.
TGTGCCAGCAGCGGTTGGGCGAGGGGAAACACCATATATTTT
CASSGWARGNTIYF
>TRBJ1-2|TRBV6-1|.|14|few
TGTGCCAGCACCCTCCCTGGGGCTAACTATGGCTACACCTTC
CASTLPGANYGYTF
>TRBJ2-3|TRBV6-6|TRBD2|15|once
TGTGCCAGCAGTTACTCGGCTAGCGGGGGCACGACGCAGTATTTT
CASSYSASGGTTQYF
>TRBJ2-3|TRBV4-1|TRBD2|17|.
TGCGCCAGCAGCCAAGGCGGGGGGCTAATGAGCACAGATACGCAGTATTTT
CASSQGGGLMSTDTQYF
>TRBJ2-3|TRBV4-3|.|14|.
TGCGCCAGCAGCCAGGCTGGTGGAGCAGATACGCAGTATTTT
CASSQAGGADTQYF
>TRBJ2-5|TRBV7-2|.|15|.
TGTGCCAGCAGCTTAGGTGCGACAGCCGGGGAGACCCAGTACTTC
CASSLGATAGETQYF
>TRBJ2-1|TRBV4-1|TRBD2|20|.
TGCGCCAGCAGCCAAGATACGACGGGCGGGGGGACGTATCCCTACAATGAGCAGTTCTTC
CASSQDTTGGGTYPYNEQFF
>TRBJ1-2|TRBV4-1|TRBD1|15|.
TGCGCCAGCAGTCCAACAGGGGTCCCTAACTATGGCTACACCTTC
CASSPTGVPNYGYTF
>TRBJ2-7|TRBV5-1|.|15|.
TGCGCCAGCAGCCCCACCCACTCAAGGACCTACGAGCAGTACTTC
CASSPTHSRTYEQYF
>TRBJ1-1|TRBV6-5|TRBD1|13|.
TGTGCCAGCAGCTATAACAGGGGCACTGAAGCTTTCTTT
CASSYNRGTEAFF
>TRBJ1-4|TRBV6-6|.|16|.
TGTGCCAGCAGTACAGGGAGAGGACAGTTTAATGAAAAACTGTTTTTT
CASSTGRGQFNEKLFF
>TRBJ1-4|TRBV25-1|TRBD1|16|.
TGTGCCAGCAGTGACAGGGGGGCGCGAAGGAATGAAAAACTGTTTTTT
CASSDRGARRNEKLFF
>TRBJ1-2|TRBV5-1|.|15|once
TGCGCCAGCAGCTTGGATGGGGGGGTTCAGTATGGCTACACCTTC
CASSLDGGVQYGYTF
>TRBJ2-3|TRBV6-1|.|12|.
TGTGCCAGCAGCGGCTTCACAGATACGCAGTATTTT
CASSGFTDTQYF
>TRBJ2-2|TRBV5-4|TRBD2|17|.
TGTGCCAGCACCCCGGGACTAGCGGGGGGGCACACCGGGGAGCTGTTTTTT
CASTPGLAGGHTGELFF
>TRBJ2-1|TRBV7-9|.|12|.
TGTGCCAGCAGTAGGGGTGACAATGAGCAGTTCTTC
CASSRGDNEQFF
>TRBJ1-6|TRBV5-1|TRBD1|17|.
TGCGCCAGCAGCTTGGGGGGGACAGGGGGAACGAATTCACCCCTCCACTTT
CASSLGGTGGTNSPLHF
>TRBJ2-5|TRBV27|TRBD2|16|.
TGTGCCAGCAGTTTATCTGTAGCGGGGGGCGGCGAGACCCAGTACTTC
CASSLSVAGGGETQYF
>TRBJ2-5|TRBV4-3|TRBD2|16|few
TGCGCCAGCAGCCAAGATCCTAGCGGGGGGGCGGAGACCCAGTACTTC
CASSQDPSGGAETQYF
>TRBJ2-6|TRBV18|TRBD1|15|once
TGTGCCAGCTCAGAAACAGGGGTAGGGGCCAACGTCCTGACTTTC
CASSETGVGANVLTF
>TRBJ2-3|TRBV5-1|TRBD2|17|.
TGCGCCAGCAGCTTTAGCGGGGGGCCTACGAGTACAGATACGCAGTATTTT
CASSFSGGPTSTDTQYF
>TRBJ1-5|TRBV11-2|.|13|once
TGTGCCAGCAGTACGGACATACTCCAGCCCCAGCATTTT
CASSTDILQPQHF
>TRBJ2-5|TRBV6-4|TRBD2|16|.
TGTGCCAGCAGTCCTGGGCGGGGGGCCCTACAAGAGACCCAGTACTTC
CASSPGRGALQETQYF
>TRBJ1-1|TRBV27|TRBD1|13|.
TGTGCCAGCAAGGACAGGGCCCGGGCTGAAGCTTTCTTT
CASKDRARAEAFF
>TRBJ2-2|TRBV19|.|11|.
TGTGCCAGTGAGCGTACCGGGGAGCTGTTTTTT
CASERTGELFF
>TRBJ2-1|TRBV9|TRBD2|16|.
TGTGCCAGCAGCGGTCTAGCGGGGGGAACCTACAATGAGCAGTTCTTC
CASSGLAGGTYNEQFF